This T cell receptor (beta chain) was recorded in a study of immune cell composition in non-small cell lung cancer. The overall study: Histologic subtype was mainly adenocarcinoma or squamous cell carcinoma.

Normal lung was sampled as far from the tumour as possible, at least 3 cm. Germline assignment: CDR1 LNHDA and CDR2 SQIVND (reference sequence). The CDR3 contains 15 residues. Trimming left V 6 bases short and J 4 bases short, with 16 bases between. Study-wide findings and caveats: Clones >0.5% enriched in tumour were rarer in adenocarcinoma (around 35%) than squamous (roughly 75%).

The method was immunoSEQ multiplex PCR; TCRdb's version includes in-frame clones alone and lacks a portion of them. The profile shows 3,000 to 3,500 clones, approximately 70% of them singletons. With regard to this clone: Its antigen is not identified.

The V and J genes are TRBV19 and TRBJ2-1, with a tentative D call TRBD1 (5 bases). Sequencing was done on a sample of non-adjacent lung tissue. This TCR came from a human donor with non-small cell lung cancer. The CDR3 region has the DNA TGTGCCAGTAGCCTGACAGCTTCCTATTACAATGAGCAGTTCTTC. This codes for CASSLTASYYNEQFF.